This T cell receptor beta chain was profiled in a study of preoperative IRX-2 immunotherapy in early breast cancer. V was shortened by 5 bases and J by 4 bases, with 11 bases between the two germline ends. The V gene's germline CDR1 is MNHGY and CDR2 SAAAGT. The CDR3 is 13 amino acids. Profiled with immunoSEQ multiplex PCR; TCRdb holds only in-frame clones, not every one. The data contain about 3,600 clones, about 85% of them singletons. Treatment: preoperative locoregional IRX-2 cytokine immunotherapy. Preoperative locoregional IRX-2 cytokine immunotherapy was tested in the phase Ib source study. This clone was picked up a small number of times.

The input for sequencing was tumor tissue, taken before IRX-2 immunotherapy. The gene calls are TRBV6-8 and TRBJ1-2; no definite D call. The receptor's source is a human donor with breast cancer. Here the CDR3 reads CASSRLSSYGYTF. The CDR3 DNA sequence: TGTGCCAGCAGTAGACTTTCATCCTATGGCTACACCTTC.